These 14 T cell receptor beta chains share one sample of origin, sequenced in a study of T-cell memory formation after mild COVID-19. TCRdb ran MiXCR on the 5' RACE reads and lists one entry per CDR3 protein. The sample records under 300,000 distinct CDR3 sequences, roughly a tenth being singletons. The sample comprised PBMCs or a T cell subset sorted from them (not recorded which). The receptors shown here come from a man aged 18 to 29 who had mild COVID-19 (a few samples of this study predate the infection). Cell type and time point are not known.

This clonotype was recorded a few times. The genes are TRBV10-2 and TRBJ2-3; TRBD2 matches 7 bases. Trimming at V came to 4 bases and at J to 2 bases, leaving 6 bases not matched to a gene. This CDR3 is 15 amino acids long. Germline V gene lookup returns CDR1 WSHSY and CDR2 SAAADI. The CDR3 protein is CASSGASGNTDTQYF. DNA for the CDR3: TGCGCCAGCAGTGGGGCTAGCGGAAACACAGATACGCAGTATTTT.

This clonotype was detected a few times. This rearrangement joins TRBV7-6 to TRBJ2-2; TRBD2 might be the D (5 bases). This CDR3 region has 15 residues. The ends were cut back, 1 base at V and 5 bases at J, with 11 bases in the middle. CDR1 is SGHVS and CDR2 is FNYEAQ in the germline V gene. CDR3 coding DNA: TGTGCCAGCAGCTTAGGAGCCGGCGGGACCGGGGAGCTGTTTTTT. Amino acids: CASSLGAGGTGELFF. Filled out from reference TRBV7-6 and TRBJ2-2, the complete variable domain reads GAGVSQSPRYKVTKRGQDVALRCDPISGHVSLYWYRQALGQGPEFLTYFNYEAQQDKSGLPNDRFSAERPEGSISTLTIQRTEQRDSAMYRCASSLGAGGTGELFFGEGSRLTVL.

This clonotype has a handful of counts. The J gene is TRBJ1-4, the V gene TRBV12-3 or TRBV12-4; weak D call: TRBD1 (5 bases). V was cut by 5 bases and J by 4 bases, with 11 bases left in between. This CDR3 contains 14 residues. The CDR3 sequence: CASSLRQGNEKLFF. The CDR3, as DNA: TGTGCCAGCAGTCTCCGGCAGGGTAATGAAAAACTGTTTTTT.

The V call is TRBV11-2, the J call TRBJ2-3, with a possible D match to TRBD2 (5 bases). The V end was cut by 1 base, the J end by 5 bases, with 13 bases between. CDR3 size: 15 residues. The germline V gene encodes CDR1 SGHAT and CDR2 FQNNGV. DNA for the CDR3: TGTGCCAGCAGCTTAGGGGAGCTGCGCCAAGATACGCAGTATTTT. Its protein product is CASSLGELRQDTQYF. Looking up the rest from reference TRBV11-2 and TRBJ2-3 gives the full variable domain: EAGVAQSPRYKIIEKRQSVAFWCNPISGHATLYWYQQILGQGPKLLIQFQNNGVVDDSQLPKDRFSAERLKGVDSTLKIQPAKLEDSAVYLCASSLGELRQDTQYFGPGTRLTVL.

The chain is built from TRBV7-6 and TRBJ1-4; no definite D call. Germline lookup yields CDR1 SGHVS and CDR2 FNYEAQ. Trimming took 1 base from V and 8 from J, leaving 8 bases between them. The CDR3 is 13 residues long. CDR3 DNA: TGTGCCAGCAGCTTAGGGGTCAGCGAAAAACTGTTTTTT. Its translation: CASSLGVSEKLFF.

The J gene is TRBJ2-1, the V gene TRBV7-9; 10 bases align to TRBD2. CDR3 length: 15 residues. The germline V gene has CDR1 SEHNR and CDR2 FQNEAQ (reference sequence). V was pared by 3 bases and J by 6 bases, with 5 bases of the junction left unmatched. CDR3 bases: TGTGCCAGCAGCTTGGGCAGCGGGAGGGCCAATGAGCAGTTCTTC. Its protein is CASSLGSGRANEQFF.

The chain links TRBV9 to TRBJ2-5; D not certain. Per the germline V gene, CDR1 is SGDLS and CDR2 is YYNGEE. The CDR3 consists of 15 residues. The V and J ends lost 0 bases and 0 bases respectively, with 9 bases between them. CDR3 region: CASSVEGNYQETQYF. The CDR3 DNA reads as TGTGCCAGCAGCGTAGAAGGGAATTACCAAGAGACCCAGTACTTC.

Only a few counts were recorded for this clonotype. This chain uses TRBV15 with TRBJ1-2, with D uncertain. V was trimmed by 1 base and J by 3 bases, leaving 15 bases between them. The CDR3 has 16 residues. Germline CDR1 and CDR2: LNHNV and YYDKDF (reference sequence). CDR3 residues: CATSRGQHQGYYGYTF. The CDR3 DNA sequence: TGTGCCACCAGCAGAGGTCAGCACCAAGGGTACTATGGCTACACCTTC.

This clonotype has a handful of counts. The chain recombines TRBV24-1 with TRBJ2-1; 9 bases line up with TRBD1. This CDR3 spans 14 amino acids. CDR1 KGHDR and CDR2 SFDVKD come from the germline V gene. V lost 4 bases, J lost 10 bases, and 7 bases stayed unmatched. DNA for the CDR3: TGTGCCACCAGTGACAAGGGACAGGGCCAGGAGCAGTTCTTC. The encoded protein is CATSDKGQGQEQFF.

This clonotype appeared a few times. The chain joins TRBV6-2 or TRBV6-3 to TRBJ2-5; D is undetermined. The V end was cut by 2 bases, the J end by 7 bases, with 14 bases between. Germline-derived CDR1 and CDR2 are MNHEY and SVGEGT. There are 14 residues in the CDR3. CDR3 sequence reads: CASSYRAQASTQYF. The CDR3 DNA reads TGTGCCAGCAGTTACAGAGCGCAGGCCTCGACCCAGTACTTC.

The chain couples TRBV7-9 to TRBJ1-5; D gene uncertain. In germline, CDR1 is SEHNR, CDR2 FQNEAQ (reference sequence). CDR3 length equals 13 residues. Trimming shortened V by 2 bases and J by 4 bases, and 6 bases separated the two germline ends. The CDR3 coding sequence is TGTGCCAGCAGCTTATCCAGAAATCAGCCCCAGCATTTT. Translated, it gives CASSLSRNQPQHF.

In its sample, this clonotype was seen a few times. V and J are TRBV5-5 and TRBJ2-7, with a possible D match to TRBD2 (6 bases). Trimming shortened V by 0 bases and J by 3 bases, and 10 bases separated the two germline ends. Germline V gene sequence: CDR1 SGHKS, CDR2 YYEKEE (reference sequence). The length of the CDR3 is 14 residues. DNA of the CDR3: TGTGCCAGCAGCTTGGGGGGACTGGTCTACGAGCAGTACTTC. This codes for CASSLGGLVYEQYF.

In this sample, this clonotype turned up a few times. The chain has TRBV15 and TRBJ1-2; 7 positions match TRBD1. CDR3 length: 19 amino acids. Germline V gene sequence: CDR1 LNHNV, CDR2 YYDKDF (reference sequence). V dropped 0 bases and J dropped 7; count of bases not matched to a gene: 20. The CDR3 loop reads CATSRDFWDRALMGFGYTF. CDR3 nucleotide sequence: TGTGCCACCAGCAGAGATTTTTGGGACAGAGCCCTTATGGGTTTTGGCTACACCTTC.

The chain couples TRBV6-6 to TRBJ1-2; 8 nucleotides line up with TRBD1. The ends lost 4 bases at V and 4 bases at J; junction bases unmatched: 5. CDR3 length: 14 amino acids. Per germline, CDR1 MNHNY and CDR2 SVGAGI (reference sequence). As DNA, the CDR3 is TGTGCCAGCAGTTCACAGGGGGACCCCTATGGCTACACCTTC. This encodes CASSSQGDPYGYTF.